The next 17 T cell receptor beta chains were all read from a single sample in a study of CD8+ T cells in alopecia areata. Sequencing templates came from extracted RNA that was reverse transcribed into cDNA. TCRdb's table, derived via immunoSEQ multiplex PCR, lists solely in-frame clones and lacks some. The sample lists around 100,000 clones, 55% occurring once. What was sequenced was CD4+ T cells sorted from blood. The receptors shown here come from a human donor in good health.

This chain joins TRBV25-1 and TRBJ1-2, with TRBD1 matching 7 bases. Unmatched junction bases numbered 5, after V lost 4 bases and J lost 0 bases. CDR3 length: 15 amino acids. CDR1 and CDR2 from the germline V gene are MGHDK and SYGVNS. The CDR3 loop is CASSGGGAANYGYTF. In DNA form, the CDR3 reads TGTGCCAGCAGTGGAGGGGGCGCGGCTAACTATGGCTACACCTTC.

The V call is TRBV6-1, the J call TRBJ1-1; the D is unclear. The V gene's germline CDR1 is MNHNS and CDR2 SASEGT. V lost 2 bases, J lost 5 bases, and 6 bases lay in between. The CDR3 length is 12 residues. CDR3 amino acids: CASSESRTEAFF. The CDR3 coding sequence is TGTGCCAGCAGTGAATCCAGGACTGAAGCTTTCTTT.

This clone was recorded only once. This chain connects TRBV18 to TRBJ2-1; 8 nucleotides match TRBD2. Germline assignment: CDR1 KGHSH and CDR2 LQKENI. V trimming: 6 bases; J trimming: 7 bases; junction bases outside the gene matches: 5. The CDR3 is made up of 13 amino acids. The CDR3 region has the DNA TGTGCCAGCTCGCCGGGACTAGAAAATGAGCAGTTCTTC. It is translated as CASSPGLENEQFF.

A word on this clone: The junction does not match germline at one end; this may be a read error. The rearrangement joins TRBV18 to TRBJ2-7; D perhaps matches TRBD2 (5 bases). Germline V CDR1 and CDR2: KGHSH, LQKENI. The CDR3 runs 12 residues. The chain's CDR3 is CASSPREGALHF. The DNA for the CDR3 is TGTGCCAGCTCACCACGAGAGGGAGCCCTTCACTTC.

This chain uses TRBV30 with TRBJ2-7; D not certain. This CDR3 contains 11 residues. Germline loops: CDR1 GTSNPN, CDR2 SVGIG (reference sequence). The V end was cut by 0 bases, the J end by 3 bases, with 3 bases between. In DNA form, the CDR3 reads TGTGCCTGGAGTGTCATCTACGAGCAGTACTTC. Translation: CAWSVIYEQYF. Full variable domain (remainder filled in from reference TRBV30 and TRBJ2-7): SQTIHQWPATLVQPVGSPLSLECTVEGTSNPNLYWYRQAAGRGLQLLFYSVGIGQISSEVPQNLSASRPQDRQFILSSKKLLLSDSGFYLCAWSVIYEQYFGPGTRLTVT.

V usage is TRBV2 and J usage is TRBJ2-3; D might be TRBD2 (5 bases). Trimming shortened V by 6 bases and J by 6 bases, and 16 bases separated the two germline ends. This CDR3 comprises 14 residues. Germline V gives CDR1 SNHLY, CDR2 FYNNEI. Here the CDR3 reads CASRTGFGMDTQYF. CDR3 nucleotide sequence: TGTGCCAGCAGGACGGGGTTCGGGATGGATACGCAGTATTTT.

The chain joins TRBV10-3 to TRBJ2-6; D is undetermined. The ends were cut back, 7 bases at V and 1 base at J, with 5 bases in the middle. The CDR3 is made up of 13 amino acids. Germline CDR1 is ENHRY and CDR2 is SYGVKD. The CDR3 bases are TGTGCCATCATGGGGTCTGGGGCCAACGTCCTGACTTTC. Its protein is CAIMGSGANVLTF.

This chain links TRBV29-1 with TRBJ1-1, with a tentative D call TRBD1 (6 bases). The V gene lost 7 bases and the J gene lost 0 bases, with 9 bases spanning the gap. This CDR3 is 12 amino acids long. Germline CDR1 and CDR2: SQVTM and ANQGSEA. The CDR3 loop is CSGGHMNTEAFF. CDR3 nucleotides: TGCAGCGGGGGGCATATGAACACTGAAGCTTTCTTT.

The chain employs TRBV2 and TRBJ2-1; 9 bases match TRBD1. The V segment lost 5 bases and the J segment 8 bases; nucleotides outside the gene matches: 7. The CDR3 is made up of 14 amino acids. The V gene's germline CDR1 is SNHLY and CDR2 FYNNEI. CDR3 DNA: TGTGCCAGCAGTTCTCGGACAGGGGTCGATGAGCAGTTCTTC. Protein: CASSSRTGVDEQFF. Together with reference TRBV2 and TRBJ2-1, the CDR3 gives the full variable domain: EPEVTQTPSHQVTQMGQEVILRCVPISNHLYFYWYRQILGQKVEFLVSFYNNEISEKSEIFDDQFSVERPDGSNFTLKIRSTKLEDSAMYFCASSSRTGVDEQFFGPGTRLTVL.

The chain carries TRBV15 and TRBJ2-2; no clear D. Germline loops: CDR1 LNHNV, CDR2 YYDKDF (reference sequence). The CDR3 is 15 amino acids. Trimming took 3 bases from V and 4 from J, leaving 12 bases between them. CDR3 residues: CATSRKSVVTGELFF. CDR3 in DNA: TGTGCCACCAGCAGGAAATCGGTGGTCACCGGGGAGCTGTTTTTT.

This clone appeared a few times. The chain joins TRBV15 to TRBJ2-5, with D possibly TRBD1 on 5 matching bases. With 0 bases removed from V and 2 bases from J, the gap between germline ends came to 13 bases. Germline values: CDR1 LNHNV, CDR2 YYDKDF (reference sequence). The CDR3 runs to 16 residues. CDR3 DNA sequence: TGTGCCACCAGCAGAGAGGGGCTGGGGCTGCAAGAGACCCAGTACTTC. Its protein product is CATSREGLGLQETQYF.

The V and J genes are TRBV29-1 and TRBJ1-2; a possible D gene is TRBD1 (5 bases). V lost 4 bases, J lost 4 bases, and 10 bases lay in between. Germline-derived CDR1 and CDR2 are SQVTM and ANQGSEA. CDR3 length equals 12 residues. DNA of the CDR3: TGCAGCGTTGGGGACGGCCTCTATGGCTACACCTTC. As protein: CSVGDGLYGYTF.

The chain carries TRBV4-3 and TRBJ1-1; unclear D gene. This CDR3 is built from 14 residues. Trimming removed 0 bases at V and 0 bases at J, with 5 bases between. Germline V gene data show CDR1 as LGHNA and CDR2 as YSLEER. DNA of the CDR3: TGCGCCAGCAGCCAAGAACCCGTGAACACTGAAGCTTTCTTT. Its protein is CASSQEPVNTEAFF.

This clone was counted many times. The chain carries TRBV7-2 and TRBJ2-7, with 8 bases identical to TRBD1. Germline V gives CDR1 SGHTA, CDR2 FQGNSA. The CDR3 sequence is 14 residues long. Losses at the gene ends were 5 bases for V and 6 bases for J; bases not matched to a gene: 9. The CDR3 sequence is CASSQTRGLSEQYF. The CDR3 DNA follows: TGTGCCAGCAGCCAGACCAGGGGGCTCTCCGAGCAGTACTTC.

This clone was observed once. The chain combines TRBV5-4 with TRBJ1-1; D is uncertain. The V and J ends lost 4 bases and 0 bases respectively, with 7 bases between them. Germline CDR1 SGHNT, CDR2 YYREEE (reference sequence). The CDR3 has 13 residues. CDR3 bases: TGTGCCAGCAGCATAGACCTGAACACTGAAGCTTTCTTT. Its translation is CASSIDLNTEAFF.

This clone occurred a few times. V and J are TRBV20-1 and TRBJ1-6, with TRBD1 matching 7 bases. The J segment lost 10 bases and the V segment lost 6 bases, leaving 3 bases of the junction unmatched. Germline lookup yields CDR1 DFQATT and CDR2 SNEGSKA (reference sequence). The CDR3 sequence is 11 residues long. The CDR3 region is CSANRGSPLHF. For the CDR3, the DNA is TGCAGTGCAAACAGGGGATCACCCCTCCACTTT.

In this sample, this clone turned up once. This sequence joins TRBV7-2 and TRBJ1-4; 7 bases are shared with TRBD1. Per germline, CDR1 SGHTA and CDR2 FQGNSA. V dropped 5 bases and J dropped 6; count of bases not matched to a gene: 9. The CDR3 spans 15 residues. CDR3 amino acids: CASSLNAGGDEKLFF. The CDR3 region has the DNA TGTGCCAGCAGCCTTAACGCAGGGGGAGATGAAAAACTGTTTTTT.